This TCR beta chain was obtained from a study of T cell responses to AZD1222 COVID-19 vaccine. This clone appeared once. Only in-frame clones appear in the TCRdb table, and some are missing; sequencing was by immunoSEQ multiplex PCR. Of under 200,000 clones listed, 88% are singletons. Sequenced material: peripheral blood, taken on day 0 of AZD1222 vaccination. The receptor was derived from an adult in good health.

The CDR3 DNA reads TGTGCCAGCAGCTTCGTAGCGGGTTCCGATGAGCAGTTCTTC. Protein product: CASSFVAGSDEQFF. This chain joins TRBV5-6 and TRBJ2-1; 7 bases map to TRBD2. This CDR3 has 14 residues. Germline CDR1 SGHDT, CDR2 YYEEEE. Trimming at V came to 2 bases and at J to 8 bases, leaving 7 bases not matched to a gene.